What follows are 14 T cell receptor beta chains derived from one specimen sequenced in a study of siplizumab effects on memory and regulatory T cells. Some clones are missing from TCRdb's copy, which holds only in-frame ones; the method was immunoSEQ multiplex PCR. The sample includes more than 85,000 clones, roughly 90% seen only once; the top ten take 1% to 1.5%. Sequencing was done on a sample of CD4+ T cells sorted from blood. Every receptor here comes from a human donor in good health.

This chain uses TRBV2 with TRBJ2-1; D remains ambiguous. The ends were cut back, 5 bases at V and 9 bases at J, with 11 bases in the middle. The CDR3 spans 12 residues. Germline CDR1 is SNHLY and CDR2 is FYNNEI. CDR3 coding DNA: TGTGCCAGCAGTCTCCCCGCAGCTGAGCAGTTCTTC. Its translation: CASSLPAAEQFF.

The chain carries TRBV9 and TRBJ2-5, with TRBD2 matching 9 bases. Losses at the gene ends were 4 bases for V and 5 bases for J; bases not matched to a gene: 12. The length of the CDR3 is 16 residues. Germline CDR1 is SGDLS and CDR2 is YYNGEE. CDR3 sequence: CASSFGVSGGGETQYF. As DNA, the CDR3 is TGTGCCAGCAGCTTTGGAGTTAGCGGGGGAGGTGAGACCCAGTACTTC.

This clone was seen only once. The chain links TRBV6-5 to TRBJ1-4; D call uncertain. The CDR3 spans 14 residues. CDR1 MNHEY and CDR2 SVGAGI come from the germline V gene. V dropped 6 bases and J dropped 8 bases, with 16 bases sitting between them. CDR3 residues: CASRVGGAAEKLFF. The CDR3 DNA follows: TGTGCCAGCAGGGTTGGAGGAGCGGCCGAAAAACTGTTTTTT.

CDR3 nucleotide sequence: TGTGCCAGTAACCGAAGGGAGGCTGGGGCCAACGTCCTGACTTTC. Amino acid sequence: CASNRREAGANVLTF. This chain joins TRBV19 and TRBJ2-6; D is possibly TRBD2 (6 bases). Per the germline V gene, CDR1 is LNHDA and CDR2 is SQIVND (reference sequence). This CDR3 contains 15 residues. The V gene lost 7 bases and the J gene lost 2 bases, with 12 bases spanning the gap.

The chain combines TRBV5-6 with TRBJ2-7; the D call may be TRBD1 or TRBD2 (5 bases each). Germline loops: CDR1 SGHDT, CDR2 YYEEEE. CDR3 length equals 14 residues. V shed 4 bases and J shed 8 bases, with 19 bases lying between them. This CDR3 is CASSRRDGNLKQYF. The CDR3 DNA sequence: TGTGCCAGCAGCCGCCGGGACGGTAACCTAAAGCAGTACTTC.

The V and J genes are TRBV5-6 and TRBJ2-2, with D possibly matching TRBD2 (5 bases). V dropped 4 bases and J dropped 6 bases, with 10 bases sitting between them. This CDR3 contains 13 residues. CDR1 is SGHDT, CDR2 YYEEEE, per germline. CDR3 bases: TGTGCCAGCAGCCGTCTAGCCCCCGGGGAGCTGTTTTTT. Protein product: CASSRLAPGELFF.

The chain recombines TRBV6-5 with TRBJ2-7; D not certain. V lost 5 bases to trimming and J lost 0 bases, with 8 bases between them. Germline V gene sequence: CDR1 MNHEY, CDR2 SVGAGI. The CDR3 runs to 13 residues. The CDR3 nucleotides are TGTGCCAGCAGTCCCTATCACTCCTACGAGCAGTACTTC. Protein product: CASSPYHSYEQYF.

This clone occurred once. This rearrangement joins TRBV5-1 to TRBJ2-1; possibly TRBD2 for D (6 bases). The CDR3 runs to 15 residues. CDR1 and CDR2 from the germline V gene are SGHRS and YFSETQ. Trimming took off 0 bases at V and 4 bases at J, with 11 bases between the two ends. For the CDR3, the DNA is TGCGCCAGCAGCTTGGTAGCGGTCCGTTACAATGAGCAGTTCTTC. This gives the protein CASSLVAVRYNEQFF. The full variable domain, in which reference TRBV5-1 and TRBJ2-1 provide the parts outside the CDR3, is KAGVTQTPRYLIKTRGQQVTLSCSPISGHRSVSWYQQTPGQGLQFLFEYFSETQRNKGNFPGRFSGRQFSNSRSEMNVSTLELGDSALYLCASSLVAVRYNEQFFGPGTRLTVL.

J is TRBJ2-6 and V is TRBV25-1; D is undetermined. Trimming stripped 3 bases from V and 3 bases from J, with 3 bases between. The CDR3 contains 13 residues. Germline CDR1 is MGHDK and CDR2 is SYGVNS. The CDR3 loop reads CASSEYGANVLTF. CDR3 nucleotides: TGTGCCAGCAGTGAGTATGGGGCCAACGTCCTGACTTTC.

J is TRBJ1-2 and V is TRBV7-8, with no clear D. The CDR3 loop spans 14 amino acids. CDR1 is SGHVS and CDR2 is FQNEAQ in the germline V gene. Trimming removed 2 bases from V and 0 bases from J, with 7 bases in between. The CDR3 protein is CASSLNSANYGYTF. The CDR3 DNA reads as TGTGCCAGCAGCTTAAACTCAGCTAACTATGGCTACACCTTC.

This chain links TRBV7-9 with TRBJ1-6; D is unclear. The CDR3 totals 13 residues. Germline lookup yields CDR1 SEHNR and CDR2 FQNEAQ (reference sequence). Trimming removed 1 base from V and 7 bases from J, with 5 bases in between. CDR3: CASSLDMNSPLHF. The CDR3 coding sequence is TGTGCCAGCAGCTTAGACATGAATTCACCCCTCCACTTT.

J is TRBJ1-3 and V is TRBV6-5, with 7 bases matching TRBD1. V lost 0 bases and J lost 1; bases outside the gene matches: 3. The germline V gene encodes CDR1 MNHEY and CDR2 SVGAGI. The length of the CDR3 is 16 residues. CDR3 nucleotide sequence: TGTGCCAGCAGTTACTCGAGACAGGGATCTGGAAACACCATATATTTT. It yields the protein CASSYSRQGSGNTIYF.

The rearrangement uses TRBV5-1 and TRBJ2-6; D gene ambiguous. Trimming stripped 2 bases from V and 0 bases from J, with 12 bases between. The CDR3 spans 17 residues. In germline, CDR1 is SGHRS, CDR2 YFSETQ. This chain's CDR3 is CASSFSGSSSGANVLTF. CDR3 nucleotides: TGCGCCAGCAGCTTTTCCGGGTCTAGCTCTGGGGCCAACGTCCTGACTTTC.

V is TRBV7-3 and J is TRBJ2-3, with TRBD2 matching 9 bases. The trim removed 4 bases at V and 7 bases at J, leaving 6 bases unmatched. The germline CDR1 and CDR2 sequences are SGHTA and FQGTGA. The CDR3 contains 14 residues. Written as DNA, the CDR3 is TGTGCCAGCAGCTCATCGACTAGCGGCAATACGCAGTATTTT. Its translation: CASSSSTSGNTQYF.